This note documents a single T cell receptor beta chain sequence. Which antigen it targets is not known. Base qualities are not provided; no much larger clone lies one nucleotide away. CDR3 length: 16 amino acids, cysteine to phenylalanine. Only the CDR3 portion is preserved as DNA: 48 bases, with reading frame beginning at the first base. The germline V gene encodes CDR1 SGHAT and CDR2 FQNNGV. Ends trimmed: V by 6 bases, J by 3 bases; bases unmatched to a gene: 12. The record originates from a study of blood T cell repertoires in COVID-19 (dated by TCRdb to the early 2020s). About the study as a whole: Samples from collaborators originated in the United States, Italy and Spain and spanned both the acute and convalescent phases of COVID-19. The samples were drawn from two sources: the first 160 participants of the ongoing ImmuneRACE study, and about 1,300 subjects contributed by 6 global collaborators. The material from the prospective study consisted of cDNA or gDNA derived from T cells, B-cell-depleted T cells, or PBMCs. Deeply sampled blood TCRbeta repertoires from subjects exposed to, actively infected with, or recovered from COVID-19 were included in the dataset. Where available, HLA class I and class II types were taken from metadata supplied by the sample provider and were not determined by assay-based typing. A de-identified subject ID, COVID-19 status, age in years and sex were almost always included in the sample metadata. A freely available public database, intended as a resource for researchers studying the immune response to SARS-CoV-2, is where the repertoires were released.

General study outcomes and caveats: The quantity of clinical and demographic metadata differed by source and by participant and was supplied without curation.

TCRbeta CDR3 regions were amplified from genomic DNA using the immunoSEQ Assay, a bias-controlled multiplex PCR. Per the original workflow: The number of nucleated cells in each sample was estimated from the amplification of reference gene primers within the assay. Sequence reads were collapsed and filtered to measure the absolute abundance of every unique TCRbeta CDR3 rearrangement. For each sample, productive Simpson clonality was calculated by taking the square root of Simpson's diversity index across productive rearrangements. As stored in TCRdb, this immuneACCESS dataset retains in-frame rearrangements with V and J assigned. A fraction of the clones does not appear; measured against another copy, unresolved V genes explain less than half of the discrepancy, and the remainder lacks a known reason. The V and J calls and clone size are taken from that table; D and trimming were inferred from the DNA. This sample holds some 170,000 clones; roughly 88% were observed only once. The top ten clonotypes cover over 12% of the sample.

Enrolling through a virtual design, the prospective study's participants ranged in age from roughly 18 to 89 years and lived across roughly 24 United States geographic areas. In the prospective study, cohorts were assigned on the basis of participant-reported clinical history obtained from a screening survey and a study questionnaire. ImmuneRACE Cohort 3 recovered participants were defined by two consecutive negative NP/OP PCR tests, healthcare professional clearance, or symptom resolution. Each participant in the prospective study had whole blood, serum and a nasopharyngeal or oropharyngeal swab collected by mobile phlebotomists. Prospective study participants could optionally give additional blood draws and questionnaires over a roughly two-month period. Before DNA extraction, prospective study blood samples were shipped either frozen or at room temperature.

The clonotype was recovered from a man aged 45 to 65 who had recovered from COVID-19. Rearrangement joined TRBV11-2 to TRBJ2-7, and 9 junctional nucleotides match TRBD2. The sequencing input was PBMCs or T cells enriched from blood (not recorded which). The bases are TGTGCCAGCAGTCCCACTGCGGGGGGGGCTTACTACGAGCAGTACTTC. Its coded protein is CASSPTAGGAYYEQYF. The CDR3, completed at both ends by the reference TRBV11-2 and TRBJ2-7 genes, gives the full variable domain EAGVAQSPRYKIIEKRQSVAFWCNPISGHATLYWYQQILGQGPKLLIQFQNNGVVDDSQLPKDRFSAERLKGVDSTLKIQPAKLEDSAVYLCASSPTAGGAYYEQYFGPGTRLTVT.